The clone carrying this T cell receptor (beta chain) came up a few times. What it binds is unknown. This CDR3 has 16 residues. Germline V gene lookup returns CDR1 SGHVS and CDR2 FQNEAQ. With V trimmed by 4 bases and J by 5 bases, 9 bases remained unmatched. The sample is drawn from a study of beta chain features in type 1 diabetes. Study observations and caveats: Lower insertion and higher deletion counts appeared at VDJ junctions in type 1 diabetes patients.

Investigators reverse transcribed all isolated RNA, so they sequenced expressed TCRB transcripts. Profiling relied on immunoSEQ multiplex PCR, and the TCRdb table lists in-frame clones only, not all of them. The top ten hold approximately 4% of the sample, which has 240,000 or so clones, roughly 30% seen once. The genes are TRBV7-8 and TRBJ2-1; the match to TRBD2 covers 9 bases. The sample taken for sequencing was central memory CD4+ T cells from blood. The TCR comes from a young man in good health. CDR3 amino acids: CASSSQHSGSNNEQFF. CDR3 DNA sequence: TGTGCCAGCAGCTCACAGCATAGCGGGAGTAACAATGAGCAGTTCTTC.